A single sample gave rise to the 15 T cell receptor beta chains below, sequenced in a study of T cell clonality in common variable immunodeficiency. The repertoire was sequenced with immunoSEQ multiplex PCR; TCRdb's copy has only in-frame clones and lacks some. The profile covers about 52,000 clones, none occurring a single time. The sequenced material came from peripheral blood mononuclear cells. The receptors stem from a person aged 18 to 75 in good health.

This clone was picked up many times. Partial CDR3 DNA: TGTGCCAGCTCACCAGGGACAGGGAGTAGGGAG. Its translation is CASSPGTGSRE. The CDR3 in full is CASSPGTGSRELFF. The V and J genes are TRBV18 and TRBJ2-2; TRBD1 agrees at 9 bases. The read falls 3 residues short of the CDR3 end, and the missing part is taken from the germline J gene. Germline trimming cut 2 bases from V and 9 bases from J; bases unmatched to any gene: 4. CDR1 and CDR2 from the germline V gene are KGHSH and LQKENI. The length of the CDR3 is 14 residues. Full variable domain (missing parts from reference TRBV18 and TRBJ2-2): NAGVMQNPRHLVRRRGQEARLRCSPMKGHSHVYWYRQLPEEGLKFMVYLQKENIIDESGMPKERFSAEFPKEGPSILRIQQVVRGDSAAYFCASSPGTGSRELFFGEGSRLTVL.

There are many counts of this clone. The germline gene is not matched at one end of the junction; a read error may be the cause. The CDR3 end is not reached by the read, which stops 3 residues before it; the germline J gene fills it in. This chain joins TRBV14 and TRBJ2-2, with D unclear. In germline, CDR1 is SGHDN, CDR2 FVKESK. The CDR3 has 13 residues. The covered CDR3 bases are TGTGCTAGCACCTCCAGGCTGACCGGGGAG. It encodes CASTSRLTGE. The CDR3 as a whole reads CASTSRLTGELFF.

In this sample, this clone turned up many times. The CDR3 end is not reached by the read, which stops 3 residues before it; the germline J gene fills it in. The genes are TRBV6-2 or TRBV6-3 and TRBJ2-1; possible D gene TRBD1, 5 bases. Trimming took 5 bases from V and 9 from J, leaving 8 bases between them. The V gene's germline CDR1 is MNHEY and CDR2 SVGEGT. CDR3 size: 11 residues. The sequenced CDR3 bases are TGTGCCAGCAGTCAGACAGTTGAG. Translating gives CASSQTVE. Given in full, the CDR3 is CASSQTVEQFF.

In regard to this clone: The read ends 3 residues shy of where the CDR3 ends; the end is completed using the germline J gene. J is TRBJ1-2 and V is TRBV2, with D perhaps matching TRBD1 (5 bases). Germline CDR1 reads SNHLY; CDR2 reads FYNNEI. This CDR3 contains 15 residues. Partial CDR3 DNA: TGTGCCAGCAAAGGTTTGGGACTAGCGGAATACGAC. It yields the protein CASKGLGLAEYD. The entire CDR3 protein is CASKGLGLAEYDYTF.

Concerning this clone: The read ends 3 residues early relative to the CDR3; the germline J gene fills the gap. This chain joins TRBV6-4 and TRBJ1-2, with 7 bases matching TRBD1. The germline gives CDR1 MRHNA, CDR2 SNTAGT. The V and J ends lost 3 bases and 4 bases, in that order; junction bases with no gene match: 8. The CDR3 is made up of 15 amino acids. The DNA read from the CDR3 is TGTGCCAGCAGTGAAGGGACAGAAAATTTCTATGGC. It encodes CASSEGTENFYG. The full CDR3 reads CASSEGTENFYGYTF.

This clone appeared many times. Sequencing ends 3 residues short of the CDR3 end; the germline J gene provides the rest. The chain joins TRBV5-6 to TRBJ2-2; D gene ambiguous. The CDR3 length is 13 residues. Germline V gene lookup returns CDR1 SGHDT and CDR2 YYEEEE. Trimming removed 2 bases from V and 9 bases from J, with 11 bases in between. CDR3 region: CASSFPDGRELFF. Partial CDR3 DNA: TGTGCCAGCAGCTTCCCCGATGGCAGGGAG.

This clone was counted ten times or more. With the read ending 3 residues before the CDR3 end, the germline J gene is used to fill in that end. The rearrangement joins TRBV20-1 to TRBJ1-2, with D tentatively TRBD1 (6 bases). Germline lookup yields CDR1 DFQATT and CDR2 SNEGSKA (reference sequence). The CDR3 runs to 12 residues. The sequenced part of the CDR3 DNA is TGCAGCGAACGGGGCAGGGGCGGAGGC. Amino acid sequence: CSERGRGGG. The CDR3 in full is CSERGRGGGYTF.

The sample holds many counts of this clone. The read ends 3 residues before the CDR3 terminus; that terminus is restored from the germline J gene. The chain links TRBV20-1 to TRBJ2-4; 9 nucleotides agree with TRBD2. V lost 1 base, J lost 0 bases, and 7 bases stayed unmatched. Germline CDR1 and CDR2: DFQATT and SNEGSKA (reference sequence). The CDR3 is made up of 17 amino acids. Incomplete CDR3 DNA: TGCAGTGCTAGAGGGGCTAGCGGGGTTTTAGCCAAAAACATT. This gives the protein CSARGASGVLAKNI. The CDR3 reads in full as CSARGASGVLAKNIQYF.

In its sample, this clone was seen a few times. The read halts 3 residues ahead of the CDR3 end, with the missing end drawn from the germline J gene. The rearrangement joins TRBV30 to TRBJ2-3; D might be TRBD1 (6 bases). CDR1 and CDR2 from the germline V gene are GTSNPN and SVGIG (reference sequence). The CDR3 runs to 15 residues. The DNA read from the CDR3 is TGTGCCTGGAGCACGGAGACAGGTCAGGGTCAGCCG. It codes for CAWSTETGQGQP. In full, the CDR3 reads CAWSTETGQGQPQYF.

On this clone itself: With the read ending 3 residues before the CDR3 end, the germline J gene is used to fill in that end. This sequence joins TRBV11-2 and TRBJ2-5; 8 bases align to TRBD2. CDR3 length equals 14 residues. The V segment lost 5 bases and the J segment 5 bases; nucleotides outside the gene matches: 7. The germline V gene encodes CDR1 SGHAT and CDR2 FQNNGV. The DNA read from the CDR3 is TGTGCCAGCAGCCCCGGGACTAGTCCCGAGACC. Amino acid sequence: CASSPGTSPET. The whole CDR3 sequence reads CASSPGTSPETQYF.

This clone has ten or more counts. The CDR3 extends 3 residues past the end of the read, so its final part is completed from the germline J gene. V is TRBV6-2 or TRBV6-3 and J is TRBJ1-1; 7 bases match TRBD1. The CDR3 covers 14 residues. Germline CDR1 MNHEY, CDR2 SVGEGT. With V trimmed by 6 bases and J by 4 bases, 8 bases remained unmatched. Here the CDR3 reads CASRTGTEGTEAFF. CDR3 DNA, as far as it was read: TGTGCCAGCAGAACCGGGACAGAGGGCACTGAA.

A note on this clone: The missing CDR3 end, 3 residues past where the read stops, is filled in from the germline J gene. V gene TRBV18 combines with J gene TRBJ2-1; no clear D gene. V was trimmed by 6 bases and J by 7 bases, leaving 16 bases between them. The germline V gene has CDR1 KGHSH and CDR2 LQKENI. This CDR3 is 14 amino acids long. CDR3 sequence: CASSRTSTVNEQFF. The sequenced CDR3 bases are TGTGCCAGCTCTCGAACCTCCACGGTGAATGAG.

Worth noting for this clone: This sequence may be a read error, since a much larger clone differs from it by one base. The read gets to within 3 residues of the CDR3 end, and the germline J gene fills in the rest. V is TRBV7-9 and J is TRBJ2-2, with a weak D call TRBD1 (6 bases). Germline V gene sequence: CDR1 SEHNR, CDR2 FQNEAQ (reference sequence). The CDR3 sequence is 15 residues long. CDR3 DNA, as far as it was read: TGTGCCAGCAGCTTCTACAGGGACGGTGTAGAAAAG. It yields the protein CASSFYRDGVEK. The CDR3, in full, reads CASSFYRDGVEKLFF. Combining the CDR3 with reference TRBV7-9 and TRBJ2-2 gives the whole variable domain DTGVSQNPRHKITKRGQNVTFRCDPISEHNRLYWYRQTLGQGPEFLTYFQNEAQLEKSRLLSDRFSAERPKGSFSTLEIQRTEQGDSAMYLCASSFYRDGVEKLFFGEGSRLTVL.

This clone was recorded many times. The CDR3 end falls 3 residues outside the read, so it is completed with the germline J gene. The V call is TRBV13, the J call TRBJ2-5; 7 nucleotides align to TRBD2. The CDR3 length is 14 residues. Trimming took 5 bases from V and 0 from J; bases not matched to a gene: 3. CDR1 and CDR2 from the germline V gene are PRHDT and FYEKMQ (reference sequence). The sequenced CDR3 bases are TGTGCCAGCAGCCCCGGACTAGACCAAGAGACC. Amino acid sequence: CASSPGLDQET. The CDR3, in full, reads CASSPGLDQETQYF. Variable domain in full (rest from reference TRBV13 and TRBJ2-5): AAGVIQSPRHLIKEKRETATLKCYPIPRHDTVYWYQQGPGQDPQFLISFYEKMQSDKGSIPDRFSAQQFSDYHSELNMSSLELGDSALYFCASSPGLDQETQYFGPGTRLLVL.

In this sample, this clone turned up a few times. Read sequence stops 3 residues before the CDR3 end, and the germline J gene provides the missing end. This chain connects TRBV7-8 to TRBJ1-4; D perhaps matches TRBD1 (6 bases). CDR1 is SGHVS, CDR2 FQNEAQ, per germline. This CDR3 is 17 amino acids long. V lost 6 bases to trimming and J lost 3 bases, with 20 bases between them. The CDR3 bases that were read are TGTGCCAGCAGGAGAGACAGGATAGCTGGGGCTAATGAAAAA. It codes for CASRRDRIAGANEK. The CDR3 as a whole reads CASRRDRIAGANEKLFF. The complete variable domain, with remaining parts taken from reference TRBV7-8 and TRBJ1-4, reads GAGVSQSPRYKVAKRGQDVALRCDPISGHVSLFWYQQALGQGPEFLTYFQNEAQLDKSGLPSDRFFAERPEGSVSTLKIQRTQQEDSAVYLCASRRDRIAGANEKLFFGSGTQLSVL.